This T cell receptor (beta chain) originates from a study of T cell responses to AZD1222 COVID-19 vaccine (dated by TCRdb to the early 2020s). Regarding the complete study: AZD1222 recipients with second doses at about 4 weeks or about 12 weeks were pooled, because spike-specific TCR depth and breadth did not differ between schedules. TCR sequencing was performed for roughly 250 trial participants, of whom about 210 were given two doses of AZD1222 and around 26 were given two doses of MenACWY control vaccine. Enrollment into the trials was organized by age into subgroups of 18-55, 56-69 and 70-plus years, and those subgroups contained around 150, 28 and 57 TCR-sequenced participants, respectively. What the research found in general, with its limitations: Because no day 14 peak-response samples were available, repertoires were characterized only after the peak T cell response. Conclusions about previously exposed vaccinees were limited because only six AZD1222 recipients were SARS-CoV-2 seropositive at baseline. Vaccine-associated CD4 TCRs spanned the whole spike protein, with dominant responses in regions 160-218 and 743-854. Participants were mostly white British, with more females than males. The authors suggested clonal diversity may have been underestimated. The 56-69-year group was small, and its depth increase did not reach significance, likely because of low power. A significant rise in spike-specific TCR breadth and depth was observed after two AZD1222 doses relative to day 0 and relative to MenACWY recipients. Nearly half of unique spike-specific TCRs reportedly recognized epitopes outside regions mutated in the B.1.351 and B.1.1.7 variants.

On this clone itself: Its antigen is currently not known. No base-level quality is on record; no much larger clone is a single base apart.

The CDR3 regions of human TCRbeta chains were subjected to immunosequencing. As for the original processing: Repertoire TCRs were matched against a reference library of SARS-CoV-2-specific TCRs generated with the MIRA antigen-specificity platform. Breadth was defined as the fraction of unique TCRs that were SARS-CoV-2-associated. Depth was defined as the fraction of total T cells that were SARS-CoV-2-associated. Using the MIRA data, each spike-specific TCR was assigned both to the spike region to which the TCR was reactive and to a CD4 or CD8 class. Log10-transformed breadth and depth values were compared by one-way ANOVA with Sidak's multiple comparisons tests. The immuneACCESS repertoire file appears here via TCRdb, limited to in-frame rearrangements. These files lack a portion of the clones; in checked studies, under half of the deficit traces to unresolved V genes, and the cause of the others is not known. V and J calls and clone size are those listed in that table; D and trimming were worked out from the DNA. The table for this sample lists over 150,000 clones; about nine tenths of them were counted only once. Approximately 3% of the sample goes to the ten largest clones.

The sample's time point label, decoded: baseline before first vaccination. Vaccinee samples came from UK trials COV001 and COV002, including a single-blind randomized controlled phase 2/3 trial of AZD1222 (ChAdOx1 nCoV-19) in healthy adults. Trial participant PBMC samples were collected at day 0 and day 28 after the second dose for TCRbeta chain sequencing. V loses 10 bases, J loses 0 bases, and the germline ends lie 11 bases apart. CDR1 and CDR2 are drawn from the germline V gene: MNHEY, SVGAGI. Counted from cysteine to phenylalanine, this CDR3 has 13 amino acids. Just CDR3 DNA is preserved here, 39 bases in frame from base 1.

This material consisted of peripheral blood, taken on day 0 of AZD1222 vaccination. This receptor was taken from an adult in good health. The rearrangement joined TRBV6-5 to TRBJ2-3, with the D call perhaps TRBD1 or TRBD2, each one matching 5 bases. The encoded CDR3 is CATTGTSTDTQYF. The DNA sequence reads TGTGCCACCACGGGGACCAGCACAGATACGCAGTATTTT.